This TCR beta chain was captured in a study of a mutant IDH1 vaccine in newly diagnosed glioma. Study in general: Previous care, which was radiotherapy, temozolomide, or both, most often involved both.

Generated by immunoSEQ multiplex PCR, the TCRdb table keeps only in-frame clones and is missing some. This sample has about 67,000 clones; around 83% occur once, and the top ten carry approximately 4.5%. Time point reported: baseline, week 1 (first vaccination visit). Treatment of the sample: pre-vaccination baseline after standard-of-care therapy. This CDR3 contains 11 residues. Trimming stripped 6 bases from V and 10 bases from J, with 10 bases between. Germline V gene sequence: CDR1 LGHNT, CDR2 FRNRAP. This material consisted of peripheral blood mononuclear cells (PBMCs), taken from a glioma patient treated with radiotherapy, temozolomide or both. The TCR sequence derives from a woman between 18 and 29 years old with glioma. Some clones in this sample may be carry-over from other donors' samples. The chain has TRBV12-5 and TRBJ2-1; D call uncertain. CDR3 in DNA: TGTGCTAGTGGGCGCCTGCGGGAGCAGTTCTTC. Translating it yields CASGRLREQFF.